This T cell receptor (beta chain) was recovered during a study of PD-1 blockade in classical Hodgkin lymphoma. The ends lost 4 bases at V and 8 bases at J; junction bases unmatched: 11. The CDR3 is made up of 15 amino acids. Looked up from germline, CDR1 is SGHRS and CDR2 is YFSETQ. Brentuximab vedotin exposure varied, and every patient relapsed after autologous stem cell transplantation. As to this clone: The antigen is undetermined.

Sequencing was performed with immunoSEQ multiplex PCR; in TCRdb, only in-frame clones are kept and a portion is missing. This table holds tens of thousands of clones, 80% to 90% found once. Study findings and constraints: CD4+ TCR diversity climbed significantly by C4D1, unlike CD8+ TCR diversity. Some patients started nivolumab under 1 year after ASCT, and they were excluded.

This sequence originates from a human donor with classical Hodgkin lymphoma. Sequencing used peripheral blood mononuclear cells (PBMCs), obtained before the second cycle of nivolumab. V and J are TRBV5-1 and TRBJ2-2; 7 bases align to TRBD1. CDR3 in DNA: TGCGCCAGCAGCACGGGGACAGTAAGATCTGGGGAGCTGTTTTTT. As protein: CASSTGTVRSGELFF.